The 16 T cell receptor beta chains listed next were all sequenced from one sample in a study of T cells after yellow fever vaccination. TCRdb itself ran the 5' RACE reads through MiXCR, one entry per CDR3 protein. The sample has 300,000 or so distinct CDR3 sequences, approximately 13% seen once; the top ten hold roughly 0.5%. The sample consisted of CD4+ T cells sorted from PBMCs, taken 45 days after the yellow fever booster vaccination. Receptor source: a man in his thirties or forties who received the YFV17D yellow fever vaccine.

This clonotype was recorded a few times. This chain links TRBV3-1 with TRBJ2-3; no reliable D call. V was trimmed by 0 bases and J by 5 bases, leaving 9 bases between them. Germline-derived CDR1 and CDR2 are LGHDT and YNNKEL (reference sequence). The CDR3 totals 14 residues. CDR3 nucleotides: TGTGCCAGCAGCCAAGAACGGGTCCGAGATACGCAGTATTTT. Amino acid sequence: CASSQERVRDTQYF.

This clonotype was observed a few times. CDR3 bases: TGTGCCAGCAGTGAAGCGCTTCAGAACACCGGGGAGCTGTTTTTT. It codes for CASSEALQNTGELFF. This rearrangement joins TRBV2 to TRBJ2-2; no firm D call. Germline-derived CDR1 and CDR2 are SNHLY and FYNNEI. V was trimmed by 0 bases and J by 1 base, leaving 6 bases between them. This CDR3 has 15 residues.

The chain links TRBV20-1 to TRBJ2-3; the match to TRBD1 covers 7 bases. CDR3 length: 13 amino acids. The V gene end was trimmed by 6 bases and the J gene end by 4 bases; junction bases not matched to a gene: 7. The V gene's germline CDR1 is DFQATT and CDR2 SNEGSKA (reference sequence). As DNA, the CDR3 is TGCAGTGCAGGGGGCCCCCGGGCAGATACGCAGTATTTT. The encoded protein is CSAGGPRADTQYF.

The genes are TRBV28 and TRBJ2-1, with 8 bases fitting TRBD2. Per germline, CDR1 MDHEN and CDR2 SYDVKM. Trimming removed 6 bases from V and 6 bases from J; junction bases left unmatched: 10. The CDR3 length is 15 residues. The CDR3 nucleotides are TGTGCCAGCAGACCAAGCGGGAGCCCCATCAATGAGCAGTTCTTC. Translating it yields CASRPSGSPINEQFF. Drawing the rest from reference TRBV28 and TRBJ2-1, the complete variable domain is DVKVTQSSRYLVKRTGEKVFLECVQDMDHENMFWYRQDPGLGLRLIYFSYDVKMKEKGDIPEGYSVSREKKERFSLILESASTNQTSMYLCASRPSGSPINEQFFGPGTRLTVL.

The table lists this clonotype with a few counts. The rearrangement links TRBV6-5 to TRBJ1-3; 9 positions agree with TRBD1. The CDR3 runs 16 residues. V shed 4 bases and J 2 bases; nucleotides not matched to a gene: 6. Germline values: CDR1 MNHEY, CDR2 SVGAGI. The CDR3 DNA follows: TGTGCCAGCAGTTCCCTGGGACAGGGTACTGGAAACACCATATATTTT. It codes for CASSSLGQGTGNTIYF.

The J gene is TRBJ2-2, the V gene TRBV7-9; 8 bases are shared with TRBD2. The CDR3 runs 16 residues. The V segment lost 5 bases and the J segment 3 bases; nucleotides outside the gene matches: 8. Looked up from germline, CDR1 is SEHNR and CDR2 is FQNEAQ (reference sequence). The CDR3 region has the DNA TGTGCCAGCAGCCCGTTGACGGGAGGGTACACCGGGGAGCTGTTTTTT. Amino acids: CASSPLTGGYTGELFF.

The chain is built from TRBV5-4 and TRBJ2-1; 10 bases align to TRBD2. V shed 2 bases, J shed 0 bases, and the junction held 14 bases outside the gene matches. CDR1 and CDR2 (germline): SGHNT, YYREEE (reference sequence). This CDR3 has 20 residues. CDR3 in DNA: TGTGCCAGCAGCTTATCGCGAACTAGCGGGGAAGGGGCCTCCTACAATGAGCAGTTCTTC. Residues: CASSLSRTSGEGASYNEQFF.

This clonotype was recorded a few times. The chain joins TRBV5-1 to TRBJ2-2; perhaps TRBD1 as D (5 bases). Looked up from germline, CDR1 is SGHRS and CDR2 is YFSETQ. Trimming left V 2 bases short and J 5 bases short, with 16 bases between. This CDR3 spans 16 amino acids. The CDR3 DNA follows: TGCGCCAGCAGCTTTATAGGGGCCGTCTTGACCGGGGAGCTGTTTTTT. Translated, it gives CASSFIGAVLTGELFF. Full variable domain (remainder filled in from reference TRBV5-1 and TRBJ2-2): KAGVTQTPRYLIKTRGQQVTLSCSPISGHRSVSWYQQTPGQGLQFLFEYFSETQRNKGNFPGRFSGRQFSNSRSEMNVSTLELGDSALYLCASSFIGAVLTGELFFGEGSRLTVL.

The rearrangement links TRBV10-1 to TRBJ2-4; D tentatively fits TRBD1 or TRBD2 (5 bases each). Looked up from germline, CDR1 is WNHNN and CDR2 is SYGVQD (reference sequence). The V gene lost 5 bases and the J gene lost 6 bases, with 11 bases spanning the gap. The CDR3 runs to 13 residues. The CDR3 nucleotides are TGCGCCAGCAGTCAGGGTGGGACAAACATTCAGTACTTC. It specifies CASSQGGTNIQYF.

This clonotype was counted only a few times. The V and J genes are TRBV5-1 and TRBJ2-7; D tentatively reads TRBD1 or TRBD2 (5 bases each). The germline V gene encodes CDR1 SGHRS and CDR2 YFSETQ. This CDR3 is built from 16 residues. Trimming removed 4 bases from V and 5 bases from J, with 22 bases in between. CDR3 in amino acids: CASSPLRVSRGDEQYF. Here the CDR3 DNA reads TGCGCCAGCAGCCCTTTAAGGGTCTCACGAGGGGACGAGCAGTACTTC. Complete variable domain (other parts from reference TRBV5-1 and TRBJ2-7): KAGVTQTPRYLIKTRGQQVTLSCSPISGHRSVSWYQQTPGQGLQFLFEYFSETQRNKGNFPGRFSGRQFSNSRSEMNVSTLELGDSALYLCASSPLRVSRGDEQYFGPGTRLTVT.

The chain uses TRBV7-9 and TRBJ2-3; D could derive from TRBD1 or TRBD2 (6 bases each). This CDR3 region has 16 residues. V was trimmed by 3 bases and J by 3 bases, leaving 16 bases between them. Per germline, CDR1 SEHNR and CDR2 FQNEAQ (reference sequence). The CDR3 reads CASSLRGARSTDTQYF. The CDR3 coding sequence is TGTGCCAGCAGCTTGAGGGGGGCGCGTAGTACAGATACGCAGTATTTT.

The chain joins TRBV27 to TRBJ2-5; D may be TRBD2 (6 bases). Germline-derived CDR1 and CDR2 are MNHEY and SMNVEV (reference sequence). Trimming took off 5 bases at V and 5 bases at J, with 21 bases between the two ends. CDR3 size: 16 residues. CDR3 region: CASSRGNGEAVETQYF. In nucleotides, the CDR3 is TGTGCCAGCAGTAGAGGGAACGGGGAGGCCGTTGAGACCCAGTACTTC.

CDR3 residues: CASRNGGLSTDTQYF. CDR3 in DNA: TGTGCCAGCAGGAATGGGGGCCTTAGCACAGATACGCAGTATTTT. The rearrangement joins TRBV28 to TRBJ2-3; D is possibly TRBD1 (6 bases). The CDR3 has 15 amino acids. V gave up 6 bases and J gave up 0 bases, with 13 bases separating them. Germline V CDR1 and CDR2: MDHEN, SYDVKM.

This clonotype was seen a handful of times. This chain joins TRBV25-1 and TRBJ2-1; the D gene is possibly TRBD1 (6 bases). This CDR3 spans 16 amino acids. Trimming took off 3 bases at V and 1 base at J, with 13 bases between the two ends. Germline loops: CDR1 MGHDK, CDR2 SYGVNS. The CDR3 DNA reads TGTGCCAGCAGTGACCGAAACAGGGTTTCCTACAATGAGCAGTTCTTC. It translates to CASSDRNRVSYNEQFF.

This clonotype was counted between two and nine times. A read error is likely, as this CDR3 ends without the conserved phenylalanine or tryptophan. No DNA is shown, since the ends of the CDR3 on it are uncertain; the CDR3 is the one TCRdb lists. This sequence joins TRBV4-3 and TRBJ2-4. The germline V gene encodes CDR1 LGHNA and CDR2 YSLEER. The length of the CDR3 is 13 amino acids, counting both ends. CDR3: CASSQDLRDSLVL.

The chain links TRBV20-1 to TRBJ2-1; 8 nucleotides agree with TRBD2. CDR3 length: 16 amino acids. Germline CDR1 and CDR2: DFQATT and SNEGSKA (reference sequence). V shed 2 bases and J 10 bases; nucleotides not matched to a gene: 16. The CDR3 DNA reads as TGCAGTGCTAGATTTTCCGGGAGGAGCGGGAGCGTGGAGCAGTTCTTC. Protein product: CSARFSGRSGSVEQFF.